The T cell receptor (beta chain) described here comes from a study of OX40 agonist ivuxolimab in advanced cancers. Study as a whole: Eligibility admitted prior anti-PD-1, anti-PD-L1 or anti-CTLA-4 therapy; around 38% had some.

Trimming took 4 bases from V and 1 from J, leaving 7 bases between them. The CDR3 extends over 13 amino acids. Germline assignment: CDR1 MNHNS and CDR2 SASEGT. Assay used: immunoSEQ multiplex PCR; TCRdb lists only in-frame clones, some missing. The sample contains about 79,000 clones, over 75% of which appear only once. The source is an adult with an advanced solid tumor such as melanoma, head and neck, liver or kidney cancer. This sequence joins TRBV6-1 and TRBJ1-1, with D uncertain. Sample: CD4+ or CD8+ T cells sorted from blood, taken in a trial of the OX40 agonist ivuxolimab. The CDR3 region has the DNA TGTGCCAGCAGTGTCGAAGAGAACACTGAAGCTTTCTTT. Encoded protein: CASSVEENTEAFF.